The 17 T cell receptor beta chains in this list originate from one sample, sequenced in a study of cytomegalovirus exposure and HLA in healthy donors. The primer mix had 60 Vbeta and 13 Jbeta primers. Using immunoSEQ multiplex PCR, the repertoire was profiled, and TCRdb retains in-frame clones only, with some absent. This sample has about 150,000 clones, with almost 85% found just once. Material for sequencing was PBMCs. These receptors came from a boy aged 2-15 years in good health and CMV-seronegative.

The CDR3 DNA sequence: TGTGCCTGGAGGGGCGGGGTAGGCGACACTGAAGCTTTCTTT. It translates to CAWRGGVGDTEAFF. The rearrangement joins TRBV30 to TRBJ1-1; no clear D gene. CDR3 length: 14 amino acids. CDR1 is GTSNPN and CDR2 is SVGIG in the germline V gene (reference sequence). The V end lost 3 bases, the J end lost 3 bases, and 14 bases lay between the germline ends.

The chain uses TRBV2 and TRBJ2-2; maybe TRBD1 (5 bases). Germline values: CDR1 SNHLY, CDR2 FYNNEI. The V and J ends lost 8 bases and 0 bases respectively, with 13 bases between them. The length of the CDR3 is 15 residues. The CDR3 protein is CASPRGPSNTGELFF. The DNA for the CDR3 is TGTGCCAGCCCAAGGGGCCCGTCGAACACCGGGGAGCTGTTTTTT.

Only one count was recorded for this clone. This rearrangement joins TRBV7-6 to TRBJ1-1; D unclear. The CDR3 runs to 14 residues. Trimming shortened V by 1 base and J by 0 bases, and 6 bases separated the two germline ends. Germline V lookup: CDR1 SGHVS, CDR2 FNYEAQ. CDR3 region: CASSLGAMNTEAFF. The CDR3, as DNA: TGTGCCAGCAGCTTAGGGGCGATGAACACTGAAGCTTTCTTT.

V usage is TRBV5-6 and J usage is TRBJ2-5, with 7 bases lining up with TRBD1. J gave up 3 bases and V 4 bases, and 3 bases lay outside the gene matches. The CDR3 is 13 residues long. CDR1 is SGHDT, CDR2 YYEEEE, per germline. CDR3 nucleotide sequence: TGTGCCAGCAGCGGGACAGTGGAAGAGACCCAGTACTTC. Translating it yields CASSGTVEETQYF.

This chain connects TRBV11-2 to TRBJ2-4, with D perhaps matching TRBD2 (5 bases). The CDR3 contains 14 residues. Trimming left V 0 bases short and J 8 bases short, with 11 bases between. The germline V gene encodes CDR1 SGHAT and CDR2 FQNNGV. The CDR3 is CASSLDRGPDIQYF. The DNA of the CDR3 is TGTGCCAGCAGCTTAGACCGAGGGCCGGACATTCAGTACTTC.

V usage is TRBV5-1 and J usage is TRBJ2-2; TRBD2 aligns across 8 bases. There are 16 residues in the CDR3. CDR1 SGHRS and CDR2 YFSETQ come from the germline V gene. Trimming took 4 bases from V and 3 from J; bases not matched to a gene: 8. The CDR3 DNA follows: TGCGCCAGCAGCCCCGTCCCGCGGGAGGACACCGGGGAGCTGTTTTTT. Its protein is CASSPVPREDTGELFF.

This clone is a singleton in its sample. The chain employs TRBV30 and TRBJ1-1, with a possible D match to TRBD1 (5 bases). Trimming stripped 1 base from V and 5 bases from J, with 11 bases between. CDR3 length equals 13 residues. CDR1 and CDR2 (germline): GTSNPN, SVGIG (reference sequence). CDR3 in DNA: TGTGCCTGGAGTGATGGCTCAGGGACTGAAGCTTTCTTT. This sequence encodes CAWSDGSGTEAFF.

The V call is TRBV7-9, the J call TRBJ2-7; D is ambiguous. CDR1 SEHNR and CDR2 FQNEAQ come from the germline V gene (reference sequence). The CDR3 spans 17 residues. Between the trimmed V and J ends, which lost 1 base and 0 bases, there was a span of 16 bases. The CDR3 reads CASSLVPGDWSSYEQYF. CDR3 in DNA: TGTGCCAGCAGCTTAGTCCCCGGAGACTGGAGCTCCTACGAGCAGTACTTC.

The chain couples TRBV28 to TRBJ2-7; D gene uncertain. V was trimmed by 7 bases and J by 0 bases, leaving 16 bases between them. Germline V CDR1 and CDR2: MDHEN, SYDVKM. CDR3 length: 15 amino acids. CDR3 region: CASTPPANDSYEQYF. CDR3 bases: TGTGCCAGCACCCCTCCTGCTAACGACTCCTACGAGCAGTACTTC. Using reference TRBV28 and TRBJ2-7 for the parts outside the CDR3, the full variable domain is DVKVTQSSRYLVKRTGEKVFLECVQDMDHENMFWYRQDPGLGLRLIYFSYDVKMKEKGDIPEGYSVSREKKERFSLILESASTNQTSMYLCASTPPANDSYEQYFGPGTRLTVT.

The chain links TRBV18 to TRBJ1-2; 9 bases fit TRBD1. V shed 4 bases, J shed 4 bases, and the junction held 7 bases outside the gene matches. CDR1 and CDR2 from the germline V gene are KGHSH and LQKENI. The CDR3 spans 15 residues. The CDR3 reads CASSLGQGTIYGYTF. In DNA, the CDR3 is TGTGCCAGCTCACTAGGACAGGGGACTATCTATGGCTACACCTTC.

This sequence joins TRBV9 and TRBJ2-3; 13 positions agree with TRBD2. This CDR3 region has 15 residues. Trimming cost V 2 bases and J 6 bases; bases outside gene matches: 3. The germline V gene has CDR1 SGDLS and CDR2 YYNGEE. CDR3 in DNA: TGTGCCAGCAGCGTCCTGACTAGCGGGGGGGATACGCAGTATTTT. The encoded protein is CASSVLTSGGDTQYF.

V usage is TRBV6-1 and J usage is TRBJ2-5; perhaps TRBD1 as D (5 bases). Per germline, CDR1 MNHNS and CDR2 SASEGT. The germline V and J ends were trimmed by 5 bases and 0 bases, with 10 bases remaining between them. The CDR3 spans 14 residues. Here the CDR3 DNA reads TGTGCCAGCAGTCTACAGGAGTACCAAGAGACCCAGTACTTC. Residues: CASSLQEYQETQYF.

The rearrangement uses TRBV15 and TRBJ2-5; D possibly corresponds to TRBD2 (5 bases). The CDR3 runs to 15 residues. In germline, CDR1 is LNHNV, CDR2 YYDKDF (reference sequence). Trimming removed 5 bases from V and 2 bases from J, with 15 bases in between. CDR3 nucleotides: TGTGCCACCAGCCCTCCAGGAGGAGAACAAGAGACCCAGTACTTC. This encodes CATSPPGGEQETQYF.

CDR3 coding DNA: TGCAGCGTTGAGGAGGGCTACGAGCAGTACTTC. It translates to CSVEEGYEQYF. The chain combines TRBV29-1 with TRBJ2-7, with D possibly being TRBD2 (6 bases). Trimming pared 3 bases from V and 3 bases from J, leaving 6 bases between. The CDR3 has 11 residues. Germline assignment: CDR1 SQVTM and CDR2 ANQGSEA.

V gene TRBV6-5 combines with J gene TRBJ2-2; D uncertain. V lost 5 bases to trimming and J lost 0 bases, with 10 bases between them. Germline CDR1 and CDR2: MNHEY and SVGAGI. The length of the CDR3 is 15 residues. The CDR3 here is CASSPSTANTGELFF. CDR3 nucleotides: TGTGCCAGCAGTCCCTCAACTGCGAACACCGGGGAGCTGTTTTTT.

This chain joins TRBV4-1 and TRBJ2-7; D is unclear. The ends were cut back, 0 bases at V and 2 bases at J, with 14 bases in the middle. The length of the CDR3 is 16 residues. Germline V gene sequence: CDR1 MGHRA, CDR2 YSYEKL. CDR3 sequence reads: CASSQDFIGGTYEQYF. The CDR3 DNA is TGCGCCAGCAGCCAAGATTTTATTGGCGGAACCTACGAGCAGTACTTC.

The J gene is TRBJ1-5, the V gene TRBV10-3, with unresolved D. In germline, CDR1 is ENHRY, CDR2 SYGVKD. This CDR3 is 16 amino acids long. Trimming took 0 bases from V and 0 from J, leaving 9 bases between them. The CDR3 here is CAISESPSYSNQPQHF. Here the CDR3 DNA reads TGTGCCATCAGTGAGTCGCCGAGTTATAGCAATCAGCCCCAGCATTTT.